This T cell receptor beta chain is drawn from a study of blood T cell repertoires in COVID-19. Here immunoSEQ multiplex PCR was the method, and the copy in TCRdb shows in-frame clones only, minus some. The profile shows about 90,000 clones, 72% of them singletons. Germline assignment: CDR1 LNHDA and CDR2 SQIVND (reference sequence). The CDR3 extends over 16 amino acids. Trimming removed 3 bases from V and 3 bases from J, with 15 bases in between. This clonotype was obtained from a woman of 80 years or more with acute or convalescent COVID-19. V gene TRBV19 combines with J gene TRBJ1-5; tentative D call: TRBD1 (5 bases). The sample comprised peripheral blood. Written as DNA, the CDR3 is TGTGCCAGTAGTATCCTTACTGACAGTTACAATCAGCCCCAGCATTTT. Amino acids: CASSILTDSYNQPQHF.